The 10 T cell receptor beta chains below were found in one sample sequenced in a study of cytomegalovirus exposure and HLA in healthy donors. 13 Jbeta primers and 60 Vbeta primers were used for the PCR. The assay was immunoSEQ multiplex PCR, and TCRdb's table has in-frame clones only and misses some. The table includes about 120,000 clones, around 77% detected once. The sequenced sample was PBMCs. The receptors were sampled from a man aged 40-55 years in good health and CMV-seropositive.

The rearrangement uses TRBV27 and TRBJ2-7; 15 bases align to TRBD2. This CDR3 has 18 amino acids. After removal of 3 bases from V and 4 bases from J, the junction contained 10 bases not matched to a gene. The V gene's germline CDR1 is MNHEY and CDR2 SMNVEV (reference sequence). CDR3 nucleotides: TGTGCCAGCAGTTTCCCTGGACTAGCGGGGGGGCACCGGTACGAGCAGTACTTC. Its translation: CASSFPGLAGGHRYEQYF.

This clone was picked up a small number of times. This sequence joins TRBV5-1 and TRBJ1-6; a possible D gene is TRBD1 (6 bases). The germline V gene has CDR1 SGHRS and CDR2 YFSETQ. V was cut by 5 bases and J by 7 bases, with 19 bases left in between. The CDR3 extends over 16 amino acids. The CDR3: CASRATPGQGNSPLHF. CDR3 DNA sequence: TGCGCCAGCAGAGCAACACCCGGGCAGGGGAATTCACCCCTCCACTTT.

The rearrangement links TRBV7-3 to TRBJ2-5; perhaps TRBD1 as D (5 bases). Trimming stripped 2 bases from V and 2 bases from J, with 9 bases between. The germline V gene has CDR1 SGHTA and CDR2 FQGTGA. The CDR3 has 14 amino acids. CDR3 DNA sequence: TGTGCCAGCAGCTTATCGGCAGGGCAAGAGACCCAGTACTTC. Translated, it gives CASSLSAGQETQYF.

V is TRBV11-1 and J is TRBJ2-3; TRBD2 matches at 14 bases. Germline values: CDR1 SGHAT, CDR2 FQDESV (reference sequence). J lost 1 base, V lost 3 bases, and 3 bases had no gene match. CDR3 length equals 17 residues. The CDR3 bases are TGTGCCAGCAGCTTTGGACTAGCGGGGGGCCGCACAGATACGCAGTATTTT. As protein: CASSFGLAGGRTDTQYF.

The CDR3 coding sequence is TGTGCCAGCAGCATACAAGAGACCCAGTACTTC. Protein sequence: CASSIQETQYF. The chain has TRBV5-5 and TRBJ2-5; D unclear. The germline V and J ends were trimmed by 4 bases and 2 bases, with 3 bases remaining between them. Germline V gene lookup returns CDR1 SGHKS and CDR2 YYEKEE (reference sequence). This CDR3 spans 11 amino acids. The entire variable domain, with the rest obtained from reference TRBV5-5 and TRBJ2-5, is as follows: DAGVTQSPTHLIKTRGQQVTLRCSPISGHKSVSWYQQVLGQGPQFIFQYYEKEERGRGNFPDRFSARQFPNYSSELNVNALLLGDSALYLCASSIQETQYFGPGTRLLVL.

This clone was seen a handful of times. The chain recombines TRBV7-2 with TRBJ2-3; D is ambiguous. Germline CDR1 reads SGHTA; CDR2 reads FQGNSA. The CDR3 is 12 residues long. V gave up 4 bases and J gave up 2 bases, with 4 bases separating them. The DNA for the CDR3 is TGTGCCAGCAGCTCCTTCACAGATACGCAGTATTTT. Amino acid sequence: CASSSFTDTQYF.

The chain combines TRBV5-1 with TRBJ1-2; TRBD1 agrees at 7 bases. CDR3 length equals 15 residues. Trimming cost V 2 bases and J 7 bases; bases outside gene matches: 11. CDR1 SGHRS and CDR2 YFSETQ come from the germline V gene. The CDR3 reads CASSFGPGGGGGYTF. The CDR3 nucleotides read TGCGCCAGCAGCTTCGGCCCAGGGGGAGGAGGTGGCTACACCTTC. Together with reference TRBV5-1 and TRBJ1-2, the CDR3 gives the full variable domain: KAGVTQTPRYLIKTRGQQVTLSCSPISGHRSVSWYQQTPGQGLQFLFEYFSETQRNKGNFPGRFSGRQFSNSRSEMNVSTLELGDSALYLCASSFGPGGGGGYTFGSGTRLTVV.

The rearrangement links TRBV18 to TRBJ2-3; D perhaps matches TRBD2 (5 bases). CDR1 is KGHSH, CDR2 LQKENI, per germline. Trimming took off 1 base at V and 1 base at J, with 9 bases between the two ends. The CDR3 extends over 15 amino acids. CDR3 DNA: TGTGCCAGCTCACCACTCGGAGGAGGCACAGATACGCAGTATTTT. This translates into CASSPLGGGTDTQYF.

V and J are TRBV18 and TRBJ1-3; 7 bases map to TRBD1. The trim removed 4 bases at V and 2 bases at J, leaving 2 bases unmatched. Per the germline V gene, CDR1 is KGHSH and CDR2 is LQKENI. This CDR3 contains 14 residues. CDR3 coding DNA: TGTGCCAGCTCACAGGGGGCAGCTGGAAACACCATATATTTT. Translation: CASSQGAAGNTIYF.

This chain uses TRBV4-1 with TRBJ2-4; unclear D gene. Trimming removed 2 bases from V and 5 bases from J, with 13 bases in between. The germline CDR1 and CDR2 sequences are MGHRA and YSYEKL. The CDR3 length is 15 residues. The CDR3 loop reads CASSQTTGWENIQYF. The CDR3 region has the DNA TGCGCCAGCAGCCAAACAACCGGGTGGGAAAACATTCAGTACTTC.